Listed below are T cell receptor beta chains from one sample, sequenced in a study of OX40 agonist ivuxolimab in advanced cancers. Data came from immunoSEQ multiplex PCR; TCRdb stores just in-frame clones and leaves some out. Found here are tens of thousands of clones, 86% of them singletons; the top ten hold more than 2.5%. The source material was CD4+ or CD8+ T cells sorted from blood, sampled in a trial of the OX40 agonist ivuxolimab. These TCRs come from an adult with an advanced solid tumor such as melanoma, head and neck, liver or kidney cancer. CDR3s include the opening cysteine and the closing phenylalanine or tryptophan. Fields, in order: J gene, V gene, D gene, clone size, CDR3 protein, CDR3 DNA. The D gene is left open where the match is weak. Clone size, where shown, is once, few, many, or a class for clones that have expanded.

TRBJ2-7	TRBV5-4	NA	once	CASSLRFSGEQYF	TGTGCCAGCAGCTTGAGGTTCTCAGGGGAGCAGTACTTC
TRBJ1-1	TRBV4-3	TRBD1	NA	CASSQGQGEAFF	TGCGCCAGCAGCCAAGGACAGGGTGAAGCTTTCTTT
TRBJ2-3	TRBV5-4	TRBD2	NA	CASSASGGGTDTQYF	TGTGCCAGCAGCGCCTCGGGGGGGGGCACAGATACGCAGTATTTT
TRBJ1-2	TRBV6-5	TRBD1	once	CASSYPGTGHYGYTF	TGTGCCAGCAGTTACCCCGGGACAGGGCACTATGGCTACACCTTC
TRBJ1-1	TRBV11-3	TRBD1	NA	CASRRDSRSTEAFF	TGTGCCAGCAGACGGGACAGCAGGAGCACTGAAGCTTTCTTT
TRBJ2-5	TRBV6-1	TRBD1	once	CASSAYTGTGGETQYF	TGTGCCAGCAGTGCATACACCGGGACAGGTGGAGAGACCCAGTACTTC
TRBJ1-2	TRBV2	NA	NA	CASAGTEYSNYGYTF	TGTGCCAGCGCTGGGACGGAGTACTCTAACTATGGCTACACCTTC
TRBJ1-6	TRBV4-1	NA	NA	CASSPALGQGYSPLHF	TGCGCCAGCAGCCCAGCGTTAGGGCAGGGTTATTCACCCCTCCACTTT
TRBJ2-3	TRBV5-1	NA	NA	CASSLTGSTDTQYF	TGCGCCAGCAGCTTAACAGGCTCCACAGATACGCAGTATTTT
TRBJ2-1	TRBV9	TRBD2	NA	CASSAYSGGAVNEQFF	TGTGCCAGCAGCGCCTATAGCGGGGGGGCCGTGAATGAGCAGTTCTTC
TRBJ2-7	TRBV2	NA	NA	CASKERGGRYEQYF	TGTGCCAGCAAGGAAAGGGGGGGCCGGTACGAGCAGTACTTC
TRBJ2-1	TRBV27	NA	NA	CASRRGDSYNEQFF	TGTGCCAGCCGACGAGGGGACTCCTACAATGAGCAGTTCTTC
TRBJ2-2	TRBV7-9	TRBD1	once	CASSSTGTGVTGELFF	TGTGCCAGCAGCTCAACCGGGACAGGGGTAACCGGGGAGCTGTTTTTT
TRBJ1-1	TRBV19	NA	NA	CATRRGRNTEAFF	TGTGCCACTCGAAGGGGAAGGAACACTGAAGCTTTCTTT
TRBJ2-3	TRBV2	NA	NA	CASSLYDTQYF	TGTGCCAGCAGCCTCTACGATACGCAGTATTTT
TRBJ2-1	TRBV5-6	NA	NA	CASSLPGHPQFF	TGTGCCAGCAGCTTACCGGGACATCCGCAGTTCTTC
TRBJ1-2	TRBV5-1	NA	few	CASSPTGLSQAAGYTF	TGCGCCAGCAGCCCCACGGGACTTTCCCAGGCGGCTGGCTACACCTTC
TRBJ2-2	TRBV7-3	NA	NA	CASSLTSGTGELFF	TGTGCCAGCAGCTTAACCAGCGGGACCGGGGAGCTGTTTTTT
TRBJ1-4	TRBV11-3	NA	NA	CASSLGGNSNEKLFF	TGTGCCAGCAGCTTAGGAGGGAACTCTAATGAAAAACTGTTTTTT
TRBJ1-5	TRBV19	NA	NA	CASTRQNSNQPQHF	TGTGCCAGTACCAGACAGAATAGCAATCAGCCCCAGCATTTT
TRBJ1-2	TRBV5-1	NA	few	CASSLRSGSPNYGYTF	TGCGCCAGCAGCTTGCGTTCGGGAAGCCCTAACTATGGCTACACCTTC
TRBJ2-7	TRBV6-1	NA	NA	CASSEKMEDEQYF	TGTGCCAGCAGTGAAAAGATGGAGGATGAGCAGTACTTC
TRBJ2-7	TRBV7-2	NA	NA	CASSPSSGSYEQYF	TGTGCCAGCAGCCCATCCTCAGGCTCCTACGAGCAGTACTTC
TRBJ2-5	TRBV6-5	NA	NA	CASTMDRETQYF	TGTGCCAGCACCATGGACAGAGAGACCCAGTACTTC
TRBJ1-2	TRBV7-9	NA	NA	CASSLDAVPGTLGGYTF	TGTGCCAGCAGCTTAGACGCAGTACCGGGGACCTTGGGGGGCTACACCTTC
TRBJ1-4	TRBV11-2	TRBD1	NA	CASSLRGGYEKLFF	TGTGCCAGCAGCCTCAGGGGGGGATATGAAAAACTGTTTTTT
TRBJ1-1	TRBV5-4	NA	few	CASSFRAPNTEAFF	TGTGCCAGCAGCTTTCGGGCCCCGAACACTGAAGCTTTCTTT
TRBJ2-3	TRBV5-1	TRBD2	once	CASSRSSGGADTQYF	TGCGCCAGCAGCCGTTCTAGCGGGGGGGCAGATACGCAGTATTTT
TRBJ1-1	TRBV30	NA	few	CAWSVQLGGAFF	TGTGCCTGGAGTGTACAATTAGGAGGGGCTTTCTTT
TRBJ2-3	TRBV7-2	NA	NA	CASSFKGTDTQYF	TGTGCCAGCAGCTTCAAGGGCACAGATACGCAGTATTTT